This TCR beta chain was recorded in a study of blood T cell repertoires in COVID-19. Study-wide background: T cells, B-cell-depleted T cells, or PBMCs provided the cDNA or gDNA that served as material.

Original processing methods: Amplifying reference gene primers gave estimates of nucleated cell counts. Profiling relied on immunoSEQ multiplex PCR, and the TCRdb table lists in-frame clones only, not all of them. Clone size and the V and J calls come from that table; the DNA yielded D and trimming. The sample lists some 52,000 clones; roughly 80% were seen once. This TCR was sampled from a man in his fifties with acute or convalescent COVID-19. Material for sequencing was peripheral blood.

The CDR3 DNA reads as TGCGCCAGCAGCTTGACGACAGGGGCGGCCTACGAGCAGTACTTC. This encodes CASSLTTGAAYEQYF. The chain couples TRBV5-1 to TRBJ2-7, with TRBD1 identical over 8 bases. CDR3 size: 15 residues. The ends lost 1 base at V and 2 bases at J; junction bases unmatched: 5. Germline CDR1 and CDR2: SGHRS and YFSETQ.